Sequencing of this T cell receptor (beta chain) was carried out in a study of T cells after yellow fever vaccination. Study context: Fractions containing few cells were prepared with SMART-Seq v4 Ultra Low Input.

A universal primer site and UMIs were added as TCR cDNA was made by 5'RACE template switching. TCRdb itself ran the 5' RACE reads through MiXCR, one entry per CDR3 protein. In the table there are roughly 300,000 distinct CDR3 sequences, roughly 8.3% of which are singletons. Findings and caveats of the study: Reappearance after the booster was seen for most primary-vaccination clones, at 96% CD4 and more than 80% CD8. Some clonotypes, a small share, were shared between CD4 and CD8 compartments.

Germline CDR1 is SGHTA and CDR2 is FQGNSA. Trimming took 4 bases from V and 9 from J; bases not matched to a gene: 6. The CDR3 runs to 12 residues. This clonotype came up a few times. Its antigen is undetermined. The TCR originated in a man younger than 35 who received the YFV17D yellow fever vaccine. The sample in question was PBMCs, obtained 45 days after the first yellow fever vaccination. The genes are TRBV7-2 and TRBJ2-7; TRBD1 aligns across 7 bases. The CDR3 protein is CASSSSTGPQYV. CDR3 nucleotide sequence: TGTGCCAGCAGCTCCTCGACAGGGCCGCAGTACGTC.